This passage covers 5 T cell receptor beta chains from one sample sequenced in a study of response to subunit inactivated influenza vaccine. TCRdb fed the RT-PCR reads into MiXCR, producing one record per CDR3 protein. The sample lists hundreds of thousands of distinct CDR3 sequences; approximately 12% were seen once. Sequenced material: PBMCs from blood, taken on the day of vaccination. The receptors originated from a man aged 45 to 65 who received an inactivated influenza vaccine.

This clonotype was detected a few times. The chain uses TRBV20-1 and TRBJ2-7; 10 nucleotides agree with TRBD2. The CDR3 sequence is 14 residues long. CDR1 and CDR2 (germline): DFQATT, SNEGSKA (reference sequence). After removal of 3 bases from V and 0 bases from J, the junction contained 2 bases not matched to a gene. The CDR3 loop is CSASTSGISYEQYF. Written as DNA, the CDR3 is TGCAGTGCTAGTACTAGCGGGATCTCCTACGAGCAGTACTTC.

A few counts support this clonotype. V gene TRBV12-3 or TRBV12-4 combines with J gene TRBJ1-5; 7 bases are a match to TRBD1. The CDR3 extends over 14 amino acids. V shed 2 bases, J shed 7 bases, and the junction held 5 bases outside the gene matches. CDR3 in amino acids: CASSLQGVGQPQHF. The CDR3 bases are TGTGCCAGCAGTTTACAGGGGGTAGGCCAGCCCCAGCATTTT.

This clonotype was recorded a few times. The chain has TRBV6-5 and TRBJ2-7, with D possibly being TRBD2 (5 bases). Germline-derived CDR1 and CDR2 are MNHEY and SVGAGI. The V end lost 0 bases, the J end lost 2 bases, and 8 bases lay between the germline ends. The CDR3 consists of 14 residues. The CDR3 bases are TGTGCCAGCAGTTACTCCGGGATGACCTACGAGCAGTACTTC. This sequence encodes CASSYSGMTYEQYF.

This clonotype turned up a few times. The V and J genes are TRBV7-9 and TRBJ2-1; TRBD1 aligns across 8 bases. The germline V gene has CDR1 SEHNR and CDR2 FQNEAQ (reference sequence). There are 15 residues in the CDR3. V dropped 5 bases and J dropped 4; count of bases not matched to a gene: 7. The CDR3 sequence is CASSLRGQVYNEQFF. CDR3 bases: TGTGCCAGCAGCCTTCGGGGACAGGTATACAATGAGCAGTTCTTC.

This clonotype was recorded at least ten times. The rearrangement joins TRBV6-2 or TRBV6-3 to TRBJ1-5, with 7 bases aligning to TRBD1. The CDR3 extends over 18 amino acids. V was clipped by 5 bases and J by 1 base; unmatched bases: 14. Germline CDR1 MNHEY, CDR2 SVGEGT. The CDR3 bases are TGTGCCAGCAGTGACGGGACAGCGTCGTTCAGGAGCAATCAGCCCCAGCATTTT. It translates to CASSDGTASFRSNQPQHF.